This T cell receptor (beta chain) was obtained from a study of cytomegalovirus exposure and HLA in healthy donors. Overall study findings and caveats: The study designated some 180 TCR beta chains cytomegalovirus-associated. Analyses of presence and absence presupposed an approximately uniform sequencing depth across donors. A later analysis showed that HLA-associated TCR beta chains had undergone more clonal expansion than equally common others. Prediction of most subjects' HLA-A and HLA-B alleles by TCR beta sequences was reportedly accurate.

Amplification used 60 Vbeta primers and 13 Jbeta primers. TCRdb keeps only in-frame clones here, not all; method: immunoSEQ multiplex PCR. The data show some 220,000 clones, roughly 84% seen once. The CDR3 length is 15 residues. V gave up 6 bases and J gave up 0 bases; unmatched junction bases: 6. Germline-derived CDR1 and CDR2 are MNHNY and SVGAGI (reference sequence). Note on this clone: No antigen is known for it.

The sample comprised PBMCs. This TCR came from a girl aged 2 to 10 in good health and CMV-seronegative. V usage is TRBV6-6 and J usage is TRBJ2-7; the match to TRBD1 covers 9 bases. The DNA of the CDR3 is TGTGCCAGCAGAGAGGGACAGGGAGACTCCTACGAGCAGTACTTC. It codes for CASREGQGDSYEQYF.